This TCR beta chain was recovered during a study of identical twins. Study-level results: For out-of-frame alpha sequences shared by twins, low generation probability was in excess.

V lost 5 bases and J lost 6, with 14 bases in between. The CDR3 extends over 13 amino acids. This clonotype turned up a few times. Its cognate antigen is unknown. Carrying unique molecular identifiers, the cDNA also gained a universal primer site through template switching. TCRdb re-called the 5' RACE reads with MiXCR, one entry per CDR3 protein. The sample gives under 900,000 distinct CDR3 sequences, more than 9% of which show up once; around 1.6% is in the top ten. These data were also filed under a second study, of yellow fever vaccine responses in identical twins. That investigation notes: Reportedly, the T cell response mounted by twins to vaccine seemed partly convergent, partly personalized.

V usage is TRBV12-3 or TRBV12-4 and J usage is TRBJ2-7, with D possibly being TRBD1 or TRBD2 (5 bases each). Sequencing was done on a sample of PBMCs. This clonotype was obtained from a woman aged 18-29 years in good health. This CDR3 reads CASSPDWGSEQYV. DNA for the CDR3: TGTGCCAGCAGTCCTGATTGGGGGAGCGAGCAGTACGTC.